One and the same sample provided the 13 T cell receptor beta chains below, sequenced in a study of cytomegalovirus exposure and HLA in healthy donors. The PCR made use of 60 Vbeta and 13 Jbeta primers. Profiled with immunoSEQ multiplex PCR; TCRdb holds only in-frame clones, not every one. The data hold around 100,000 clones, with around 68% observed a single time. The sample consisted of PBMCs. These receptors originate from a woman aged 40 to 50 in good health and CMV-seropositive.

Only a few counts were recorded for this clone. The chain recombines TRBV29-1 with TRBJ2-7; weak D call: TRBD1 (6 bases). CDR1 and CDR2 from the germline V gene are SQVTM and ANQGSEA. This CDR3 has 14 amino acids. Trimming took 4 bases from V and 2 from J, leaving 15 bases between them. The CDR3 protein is CSVARTALAYEQYF. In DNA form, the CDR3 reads TGCAGCGTTGCCCGGACAGCCCTGGCCTACGAGCAGTACTTC.

CDR3 nucleotides: TGTGCCAGCAGCCCGCGAGGAGATACGCAGTATTTT. It is translated as CASSPRGDTQYF. This rearrangement joins TRBV7-2 to TRBJ2-3; unclear D gene. The V gene's germline CDR1 is SGHTA and CDR2 FQGNSA. The CDR3 extends over 12 amino acids. The V end was cut by 5 bases, the J end by 5 bases, with 8 bases between.

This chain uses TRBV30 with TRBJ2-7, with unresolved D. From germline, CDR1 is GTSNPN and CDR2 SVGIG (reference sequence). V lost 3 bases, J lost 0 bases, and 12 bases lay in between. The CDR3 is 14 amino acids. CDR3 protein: CAWRRLPSSYEQYF. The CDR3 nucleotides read TGTGCCTGGAGGAGACTTCCTAGCTCCTACGAGCAGTACTTC.

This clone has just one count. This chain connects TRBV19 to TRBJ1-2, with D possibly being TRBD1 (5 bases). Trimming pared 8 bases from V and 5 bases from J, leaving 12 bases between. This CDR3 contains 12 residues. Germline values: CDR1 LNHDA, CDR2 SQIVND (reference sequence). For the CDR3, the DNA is TGTGCCAGTCGACAGCTATATTATGGCTACACCTTC. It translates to CASRQLYYGYTF.

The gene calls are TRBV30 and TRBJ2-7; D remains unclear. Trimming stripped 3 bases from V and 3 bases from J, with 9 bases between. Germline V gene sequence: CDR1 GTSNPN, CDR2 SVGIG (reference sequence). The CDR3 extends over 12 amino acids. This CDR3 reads CAWRKSIYEQYF. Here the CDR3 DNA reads TGTGCCTGGAGGAAGTCTATCTACGAGCAGTACTTC.

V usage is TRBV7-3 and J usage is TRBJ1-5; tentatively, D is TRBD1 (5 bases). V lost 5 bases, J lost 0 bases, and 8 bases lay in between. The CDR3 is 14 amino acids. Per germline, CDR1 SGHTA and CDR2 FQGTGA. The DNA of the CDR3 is TGTGCCAGCAGCCCGGGGGATAGCAATCAGCCCCAGCATTTT. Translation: CASSPGDSNQPQHF.

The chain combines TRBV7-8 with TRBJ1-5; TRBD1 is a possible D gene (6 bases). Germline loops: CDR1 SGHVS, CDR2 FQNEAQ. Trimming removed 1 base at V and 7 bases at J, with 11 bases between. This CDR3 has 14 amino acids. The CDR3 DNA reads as TGTGCCAGCAGCTTAGTACAGGGATACCAGCCCCAGCATTTT. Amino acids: CASSLVQGYQPQHF.

DNA for the CDR3: TGTGCCTGGAGAAAAAGACTAGGGTCGAGGAATGAGCAGTTCTTC. As protein: CAWRKRLGSRNEQFF. This chain links TRBV30 with TRBJ2-1; possible D gene TRBD2, 6 bases. V lost 3 bases and J 7 bases, leaving 19 bases between the germline ends. The CDR3 totals 15 residues. Germline loops: CDR1 GTSNPN, CDR2 SVGIG (reference sequence).

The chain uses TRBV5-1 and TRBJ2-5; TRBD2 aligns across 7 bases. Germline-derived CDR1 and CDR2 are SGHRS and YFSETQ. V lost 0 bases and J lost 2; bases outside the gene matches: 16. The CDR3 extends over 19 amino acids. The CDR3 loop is CASSLGGGWATILQETQYF. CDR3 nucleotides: TGCGCCAGCAGCTTGGGGGGGGGATGGGCGACGATTTTACAAGAGACCCAGTACTTC.

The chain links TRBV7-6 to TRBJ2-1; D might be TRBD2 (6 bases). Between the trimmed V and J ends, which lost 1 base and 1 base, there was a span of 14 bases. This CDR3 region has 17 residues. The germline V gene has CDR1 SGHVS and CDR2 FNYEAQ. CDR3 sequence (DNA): TGTGCCAGCAGCTTAGGAATTGGAGGGTTGTCCTACAATGAGCAGTTCTTC. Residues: CASSLGIGGLSYNEQFF.

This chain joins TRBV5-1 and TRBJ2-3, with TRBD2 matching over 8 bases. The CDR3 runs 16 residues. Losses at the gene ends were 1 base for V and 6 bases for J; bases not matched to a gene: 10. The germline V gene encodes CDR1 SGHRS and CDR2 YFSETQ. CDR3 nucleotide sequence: TGCGCCAGCAGCTTGTCAGGAGCGGGAGCCGGTGATACGCAGTATTTT. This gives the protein CASSLSGAGAGDTQYF.

The CDR3 loop reads CASSLDPVGQPQHF. The DNA of the CDR3 is TGTGCCAGCAGCTTAGATCCTGTCGGTCAGCCCCAGCATTTT. This chain uses TRBV11-2 with TRBJ1-5; D is unclear. In germline, CDR1 is SGHAT, CDR2 FQNNGV. V was pared by 0 bases and J by 6 bases, with 9 bases between. The CDR3 loop spans 14 amino acids. Drawing the rest from reference TRBV11-2 and TRBJ1-5, the complete variable domain is EAGVAQSPRYKIIEKRQSVAFWCNPISGHATLYWYQQILGQGPKLLIQFQNNGVVDDSQLPKDRFSAERLKGVDSTLKIQPAKLEDSAVYLCASSLDPVGQPQHFGDGTRLSIL.

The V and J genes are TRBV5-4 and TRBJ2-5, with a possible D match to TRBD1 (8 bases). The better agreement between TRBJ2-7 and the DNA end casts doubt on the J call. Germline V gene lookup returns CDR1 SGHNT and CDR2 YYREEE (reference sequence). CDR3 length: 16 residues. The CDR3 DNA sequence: TGTGCCAGCAGCTTAGGCGGACAGGGAGGGACCTACGAGCAGTACTTC. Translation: CASSLGGQGGTYEQYF.